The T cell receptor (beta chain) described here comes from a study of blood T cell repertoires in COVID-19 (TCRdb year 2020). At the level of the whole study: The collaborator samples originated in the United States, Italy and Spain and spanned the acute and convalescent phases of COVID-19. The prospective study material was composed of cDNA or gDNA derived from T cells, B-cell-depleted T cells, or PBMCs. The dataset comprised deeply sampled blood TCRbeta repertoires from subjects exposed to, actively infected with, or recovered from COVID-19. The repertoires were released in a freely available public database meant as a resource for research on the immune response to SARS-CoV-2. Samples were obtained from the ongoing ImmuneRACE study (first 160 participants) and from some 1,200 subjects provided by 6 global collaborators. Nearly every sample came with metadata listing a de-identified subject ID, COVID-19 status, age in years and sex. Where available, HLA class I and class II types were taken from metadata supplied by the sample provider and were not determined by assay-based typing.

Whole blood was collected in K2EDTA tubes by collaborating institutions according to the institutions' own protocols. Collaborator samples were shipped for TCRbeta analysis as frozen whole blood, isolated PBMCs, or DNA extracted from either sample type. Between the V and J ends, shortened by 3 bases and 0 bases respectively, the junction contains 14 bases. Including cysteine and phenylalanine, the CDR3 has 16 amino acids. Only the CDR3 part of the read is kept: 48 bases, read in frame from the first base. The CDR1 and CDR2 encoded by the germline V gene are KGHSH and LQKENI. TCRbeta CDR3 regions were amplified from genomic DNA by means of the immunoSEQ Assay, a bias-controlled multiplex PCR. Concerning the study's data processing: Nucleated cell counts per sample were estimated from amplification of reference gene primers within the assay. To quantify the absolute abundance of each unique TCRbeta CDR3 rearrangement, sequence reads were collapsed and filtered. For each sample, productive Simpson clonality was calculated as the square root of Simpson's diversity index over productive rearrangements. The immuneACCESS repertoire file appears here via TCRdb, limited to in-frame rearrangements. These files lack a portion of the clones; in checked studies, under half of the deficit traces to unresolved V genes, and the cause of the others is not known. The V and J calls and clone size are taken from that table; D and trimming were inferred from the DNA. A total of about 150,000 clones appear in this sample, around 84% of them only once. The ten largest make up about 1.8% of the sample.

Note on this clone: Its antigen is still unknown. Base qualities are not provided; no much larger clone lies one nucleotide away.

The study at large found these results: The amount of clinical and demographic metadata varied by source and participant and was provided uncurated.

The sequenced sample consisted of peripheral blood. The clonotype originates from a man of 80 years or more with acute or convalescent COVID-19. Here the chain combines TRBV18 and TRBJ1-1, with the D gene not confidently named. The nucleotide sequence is TGTGCCAGCTCACCGCGAAACGGGATAATGAACACTGAAGCTTTCTTT. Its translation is CASSPRNGIMNTEAFF.